This section outlines one T cell receptor beta chain sequence together with its context. Its specificity is not known. CDR1 and CDR2 (germline): SGHVS, FQNEAQ. The ends were cut back, 4 bases at V and 0 bases at J, with 7 bases in the middle. CDR3 length: 14 amino acids. The sample belongs to a study of cytomegalovirus exposure and HLA in healthy donors. Regarding the study as a whole: The number of N-insertions in an Asian-associated ancestry cluster was reportedly below the 666-donor mean in a later analysis. Analyses of presence/absence relied on an assumption of roughly uniform sequencing depth across donors. With high specificity and sensitivity, the classifier reportedly diagnosed cytomegalovirus status.

13 Jbeta primers and 60 Vbeta primers were used for the PCR. Libraries were prepared by immunoSEQ multiplex PCR; TCRdb keeps only in-frame clonotypes and omits some of them. The table lists some 190,000 clones, over 70% of them singletons, with 1.3% in the top ten. The sequence derives from a man aged 25 to 40 in good health and CMV-seronegative. The source material was PBMCs. V and J are TRBV7-8 and TRBJ1-5; D is unresolved. For the CDR3, the DNA is TGTGCCAGCAGCTCTGTCAGTAGCAATCAGCCCCAGCATTTT. Translation gives CASSSVSSNQPQHF.